This T cell receptor beta chain was documented in a study of OX40 agonist ivuxolimab in advanced cancers. Germline V CDR1 and CDR2: LNHNV, YYDKDF (reference sequence). This CDR3 is built from 17 residues. Trimming left V 2 bases short and J 4 bases short, with 18 bases between. Clones were sequenced by immunoSEQ multiplex PCR, and TCRdb holds only the in-frame ones, with some missing. The sample records about 40,000 clones, over 80% being singletons. The chain couples TRBV15 to TRBJ1-3; no reliable D call. The input for sequencing was CD4+ or CD8+ T cells sorted from blood, taken in a trial of the OX40 agonist ivuxolimab. The TCR sequence derives from an adult with an advanced solid tumor such as melanoma, head and neck, liver or kidney cancer. CDR3 DNA sequence: TGTGCCACCAGCAGATCCCTGGAGGGTAGGGCCGGAAACACCATATATTTT. This encodes CATSRSLEGRAGNTIYF.